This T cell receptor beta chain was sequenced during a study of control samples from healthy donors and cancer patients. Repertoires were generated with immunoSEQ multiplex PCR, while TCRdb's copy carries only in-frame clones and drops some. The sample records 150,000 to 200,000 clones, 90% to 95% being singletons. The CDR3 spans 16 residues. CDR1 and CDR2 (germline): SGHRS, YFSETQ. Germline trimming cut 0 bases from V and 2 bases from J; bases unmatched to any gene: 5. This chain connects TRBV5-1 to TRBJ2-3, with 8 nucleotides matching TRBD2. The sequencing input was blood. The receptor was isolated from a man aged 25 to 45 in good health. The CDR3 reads CASSLGVSGATDTQYF. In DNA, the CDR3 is TGCGCCAGCAGCTTGGGAGTTAGCGGGGCCACAGATACGCAGTATTTT.